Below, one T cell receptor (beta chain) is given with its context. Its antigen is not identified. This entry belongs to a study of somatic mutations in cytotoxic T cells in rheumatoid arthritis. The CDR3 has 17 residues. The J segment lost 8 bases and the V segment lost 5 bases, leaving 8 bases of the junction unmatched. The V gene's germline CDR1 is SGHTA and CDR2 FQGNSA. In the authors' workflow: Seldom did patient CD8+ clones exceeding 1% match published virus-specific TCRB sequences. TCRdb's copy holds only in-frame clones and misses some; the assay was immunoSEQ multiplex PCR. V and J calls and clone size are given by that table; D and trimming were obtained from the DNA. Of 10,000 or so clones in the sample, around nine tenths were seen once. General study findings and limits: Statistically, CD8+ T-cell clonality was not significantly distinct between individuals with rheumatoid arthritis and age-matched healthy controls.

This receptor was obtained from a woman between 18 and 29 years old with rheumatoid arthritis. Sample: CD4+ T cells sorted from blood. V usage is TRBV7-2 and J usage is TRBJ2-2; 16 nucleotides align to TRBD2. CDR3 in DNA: TGTGCCAGCAGCCTGGGACTAGCGGGGGGGCCGGGAGGGGAGCTGTTTTTT. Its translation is CASSLGLAGGPGGELFF.